Listed below are T cell receptor beta chains from one sample, sequenced in a study of blood T cell repertoires in COVID-19. Repertoires were generated with immunoSEQ multiplex PCR, while TCRdb's copy carries only in-frame clones and drops some. The repertoire consists of about 250,000 clones, with approximately 90% occurring once and the leading ten covering around 3%. Sequencing was carried out using PBMCs or T cells enriched from blood (not recorded which). The receptor set was obtained from a woman aged 45-65 years who had recovered from COVID-19. CDR3s include the opening cysteine and the closing phenylalanine or tryptophan. A D gene is named only where the DNA matches it firmly. A clone size is listed for some rows: how often the clone was seen (once, few, many), or a class if it is expanded.

V gene,clone size,J gene,D gene,CDR3 DNA,CDR3 protein
TRBV27,once,TRBJ1-6,TRBD1,TGTGCCAGCAGTTTCGGGACAGGGCCTTATAATTCACCCCTCCACTTT,CASSFGTGPYNSPLHF
TRBV11-2,NA,TRBJ1-4,NA,TGTGCCAGCAGCTTCGGACAGAATAATGAAAAACTGTTTTTT,CASSFGQNNEKLFF
TRBV4-2,NA,TRBJ1-1,NA,TGTGCCAGCAGCCCCACTACAGGGAAAAAAGCTTTCTTT,CASSPTTGKKAFF
TRBV7-9,few,TRBJ2-1,TRBD2,TGTGCCAGCAGGTCCCCGGGACTAGCGGGACCGAGCTCCTACAATGAGCAGTTCTTC,CASRSPGLAGPSSYNEQFF
TRBV28,NA,TRBJ2-7,NA,TGTGCCAGCAGCCCCCCCCCAAGCGGAGGGCCCAACGAGCAGTACTTC,CASSPPPSGGPNEQYF
TRBV7-3,few,TRBJ2-1,NA,TGTGCCAGCAGCTTACTCCTAGAGAGTAGCAATGAGCAGTTCTTC,CASSLLLESSNEQFF
TRBV7-3,NA,TRBJ2-7,TRBD2,TGTGCCAGCAGCCTCGATAAGGTAGCGGGAGGCGAGCAGTACTTC,CASSLDKVAGGEQYF
TRBV28,NA,TRBJ1-5,TRBD1,TGTGCCAGCAGTTCTACCGGGACAGGGATGTTTCAGCCCCAGCATTTT,CASSSTGTGMFQPQHF
TRBV3-1/TRBV3-2,NA,TRBJ2-7,NA,TGTGCCAGCAGCCAAGACCAGGGTCTGGAAGAGCAGTACTTC,CASSQDQGLEEQYF
TRBV11-2,once,TRBJ1-4,TRBD1,TGTGCCAGCAGCAGACCGGGACAGGGGGCAACTAATGAAAAACTGTTTTTT,CASSRPGQGATNEKLFF
TRBV5-4,NA,TRBJ1-2,TRBD1,TGTGCCAGCAGCTTGGCGGGACAGGTATTATTTGGCGGCTACACCTTC,CASSLAGQVLFGGYTF
TRBV10-3,once,TRBJ1-2,TRBD1,TGTGCCATCAGTGAGACGGGACAGGTTAATGGCTACACCTTC,CAISETGQVNGYTF
TRBV28,NA,TRBJ1-1,NA,TGTGCCAGCAGTTTAGCGGGGGCGGTCATAAGGACTGAAGCTTTCTTT,CASSLAGAVIRTEAFF
TRBV19,NA,TRBJ1-3,NA,TGTGCCTGTCGCGATGGGGCCTTCTACTCTGGAAACACCATATATTTT,CACRDGAFYSGNTIYF
TRBV7-9,NA,TRBJ2-2,TRBD2,TGTGCCAGCAGCGCAGGACTAGCGGGAGTCGGGGAGCTGTTTTTT,CASSAGLAGVGELFF
TRBV29-1,NA,TRBJ2-7,NA,TGCAGCGTTGAAACGGGTACCTACGAGCAGTACTTC,CSVETGTYEQYF
TRBV6-2/TRBV6-3,NA,TRBJ2-2,TRBD1,TGTGCCAGCAGCCGACAGGGTTCTTTGGTCGCCGGGGAGCTGTTTTTT,CASSRQGSLVAGELFF
TRBV5-4,once,TRBJ2-1,TRBD2,TGTGCCAGCAGCCAAGGCACTAGCGGGTCACCCTTCCTCAATGAGCAGTTCTTC,CASSQGTSGSPFLNEQFF
TRBV28,NA,TRBJ2-7,TRBD1,TGTGCCAGCAACAACTTCCAGGGGGCGTCGGACGAGCAGTACTTC,CASNNFQGASDEQYF
TRBV11-2,NA,TRBJ2-7,NA,TGTGCCAGCAGCTCCACAACCTACGAGCAGTACTTC,CASSSTTYEQYF
TRBV28,few,TRBJ1-1,TRBD1,TGTGCCAGCAGGGAAGGGGGGACAGGGTCCACTGAAGCTTTCTTT,CASREGGTGSTEAFF
TRBV19,NA,TRBJ1-1,NA,TGTGCCAGTAGGCTACGAGAGGGGAACACTGAAGCTTTCTTT,CASRLREGNTEAFF
TRBV6-8,NA,TRBJ2-7,TRBD1,TGTGCCAGCAGTTACCCGGATCTCCGGGACAGGACCTACGAGCAGTACTTC,CASSYPDLRDRTYEQYF
TRBV9,few,TRBJ1-6,TRBD1,TGTGCCAGCAGCGTAGGGACAGGCAGCTCCTATAATTCACCCCTCCACTTT,CASSVGTGSSYNSPLHF
TRBV5-8,NA,TRBJ2-7,NA,TGTGCCAGCAGCTTGGCGGGGGGCAGGTACGAGCAGTACTTC,CASSLAGGRYEQYF
TRBV28,NA,TRBJ1-5,NA,TGTGCCAGCAGTCTAGGGACACCTAATCAGCCCCAGCATTTT,CASSLGTPNQPQHF
TRBV25-1,once,TRBJ2-7,TRBD1,TGTGCCAGCAGTGAATATTTGGGACAGGGTACCTACGAGCAGTACTTC,CASSEYLGQGTYEQYF
TRBV5-1,NA,TRBJ1-1,NA,TGCGCCAGCGCCCCCGGACAGAACACTGAAGCTTTCTTT,CASAPGQNTEAFF
TRBV9,NA,TRBJ2-1,NA,TGTGCCAGCAACGAGGGAGTAATGGGCAGTAATGAGCAGTTCTTC,CASNEGVMGSNEQFF
TRBV4-2,NA,TRBJ1-1,NA,TGTGCCAGCAGCCAAGATAGTTTGGGGGGACTGAACACTGAAGCTTTCTTT,CASSQDSLGGLNTEAFF
TRBV25-1,NA,TRBJ1-2,NA,TGTGCCAGCAGTGAAAGGTCAGGGAATGGCTACACCTTC,CASSERSGNGYTF
TRBV27,NA,TRBJ2-7,NA,TGTGCCAGCAGTTTATTACGGGAGACTAACTACGAGCAGTACTTC,CASSLLRETNYEQYF
TRBV6-5,NA,TRBJ2-1,NA,TGTGCCAGCAGTTACTCTAGCGTCTACAATGAGCAGTTCTTC,CASSYSSVYNEQFF
TRBV27,NA,TRBJ1-5,NA,TGTGCCAGCAGTTTAGTGCGGGCAGGCAATCAGCCCCAGCATTTT,CASSLVRAGNQPQHF
TRBV6-6,NA,TRBJ1-2,NA,TGTGCCAGCAGTCCTCCTGGGACAAGAGGAGGTGGCTACACCTTC,CASSPPGTRGGGYTF
TRBV27,NA,TRBJ2-3,NA,TGTGCCAGCGGGACAAACACAGATACGCAGTATTTT,CASGTNTDTQYF
TRBV6-2/TRBV6-3,NA,TRBJ2-7,TRBD1,TGTGCCAGCAGTTACCTCCTACAGGGGGGCGAGCAGTACTTC,CASSYLLQGGEQYF
TRBV14,NA,TRBJ2-7,NA,TGTGCCAGCAGCCAAGAATCCAGGGGCTACGAGCAGTACTTC,CASSQESRGYEQYF
TRBV28,NA,TRBJ2-6,TRBD1,TGTGCCAGCAGTCTGGACAGGGGGCAAGTCGGGGCCAACGTCCTGACTTTC,CASSLDRGQVGANVLTF
TRBV28,NA,TRBJ1-5,NA,TGTGCCAGCAGAGCGACAGTCAATCAGCCCCAGCATTTT,CASRATVNQPQHF
TRBV30,NA,TRBJ1-2,NA,TGTGCCTGGAGCGGGGGGGCACTGAACTACTATGGCTACACCTTC,CAWSGGALNYYGYTF
TRBV24-1,NA,TRBJ2-1,NA,TGTGCCACCAGTGCCACAGAGGGGGTCCGGGCCTACAATGAGCAGTTCTTC,CATSATEGVRAYNEQFF
TRBV4-1,NA,TRBJ2-7,TRBD2,TGCGCCAGCAGCCTTTGGACTAGCGGGAGCTACGAGCAGTACTTC,CASSLWTSGSYEQYF
TRBV7-2,once,TRBJ1-1,NA,TGTGCCAGCAGCGCCCCACTTACAGGGCCAAACACTGAAGCTTTCTTT,CASSAPLTGPNTEAFF
TRBV5-1,NA,TRBJ2-6,NA,TGCGCCAGCAGCTTGTTCAGGGATTCGGGCTCTGGGGCCAACGTCCTGACTTTC,CASSLFRDSGSGANVLTF
TRBV24-1,NA,TRBJ2-2,NA,TGTGCCACCAGTGAACACCAGGGGCTCAGTGCGAACACCGGGGAGCTGTTTTTT,CATSEHQGLSANTGELFF